This T cell receptor beta chain originates from a study of beta chain features in type 1 diabetes. At the level of the study: Examination spanned approximately 110 million sorted cells from all samples.

As every portion of the isolated RNA was reverse transcribed, the sequencing read expressed TCRB transcripts. This table comes from immunoSEQ multiplex PCR, and its TCRdb copy is limited to in-frame clones, with some not included. The table shows a few hundred thousand clones, with more than 13% occurring only once. This CDR3 region has 16 residues. In germline, CDR1 is SGDLS, CDR2 YYNGEE. Trimming pared 4 bases from V and 4 bases from J, leaving 18 bases between. On this clone: What it recognizes is unknown.

Study outcomes and limitations: Comparison showed that naive, central memory and Treg TCRB repertoires appeared more similar among patients than among healthy donors. The cDNA sequencing approach could over-represent high-TCR-expressing cells. Within each of all four CD4+ subsets, Type 1 diabetes patients had TCRB CDR3s that were moderately but significantly shorter.

The chain employs TRBV9 and TRBJ1-3; maybe TRBD1 (5 bases). The sample taken for sequencing was naive CD4+ T cells from blood. The TCR comes from a woman younger than 35 in good health. The CDR3 reads CASSPWGGSTGNTIYF. CDR3 nucleotide sequence: TGTGCCAGCAGCCCGTGGGGGGGTTCAACAGGAAACACCATATATTTT.